What follows are 23 T cell receptor beta chains derived from one specimen sequenced in a study of cytomegalovirus exposure and HLA in healthy donors. Researchers ran the PCR with 60 Vbeta and 13 Jbeta primers. The table came from immunoSEQ multiplex PCR; TCRdb's copy has only in-frame clones and leaves some out. The sample lists more than 150,000 clones, about 79% seen once, with 1.5% to 2% in the top ten. Sequenced: PBMCs. These receptors were obtained from a man between 18 and 35 years old in good health and CMV-seronegative.

V is TRBV11-2 and J is TRBJ2-2; 7 positions agree with TRBD1. The V gene's germline CDR1 is SGHAT and CDR2 FQNNGV. The CDR3 length is 15 residues. The V and J ends lost 7 bases and 2 bases, in that order; junction bases with no gene match: 7. Written as DNA, the CDR3 is TGTGCCAGCACCCTGCCAGGGGGTAACACCGGGGAGCTGTTTTTT. Its protein product is CASTLPGGNTGELFF.

This clone was recorded only once. The chain uses TRBV5-8 and TRBJ2-7, with 7 bases identical to TRBD1. This CDR3 spans 16 amino acids. Germline CDR1 reads SGHTS; CDR2 reads YDEGEE. J was trimmed by 4 bases and V by 4 bases; bases with no gene match: 14. The CDR3 here is CASSPGPPGQRYEQYF. As DNA, the CDR3 is TGTGCCAGCAGCCCGGGACCACCGGGACAGAGATACGAGCAGTACTTC.

The chain recombines TRBV7-9 with TRBJ1-3; maybe TRBD1 (5 bases). In germline, CDR1 is SEHNR, CDR2 FQNEAQ (reference sequence). CDR3 length equals 14 residues. Trimming pared 6 bases from V and 3 bases from J, leaving 12 bases between. In nucleotides, the CDR3 is TGTGCCAGCAGTTCGACAGTTTATGGAAACACCATATATTTT. Translated: CASSSTVYGNTIYF.

This chain connects TRBV4-2 to TRBJ2-1; D is perhaps TRBD2 (5 bases). The CDR3 extends over 17 amino acids. The germline V gene encodes CDR1 LGHNA and CDR2 YNFKEQ. V lost 4 bases to trimming and J lost 0 bases, with 16 bases between them. CDR3 DNA: TGTGCCAGCAGCCCCGGAGGTAGCGAGAGCTCCTACAATGAGCAGTTCTTC. Its protein is CASSPGGSESSYNEQFF.

This sequence joins TRBV19 and TRBJ1-1, with unresolved D. There are 12 residues in the CDR3. Germline V gene lookup returns CDR1 LNHDA and CDR2 SQIVND (reference sequence). V dropped 6 bases and J dropped 0 bases, with 5 bases sitting between them. CDR3 residues: CASSQMNTEAFF. The CDR3 DNA follows: TGTGCCAGTAGCCAAATGAACACTGAAGCTTTCTTT.

This clone occurred once. The chain recombines TRBV28 with TRBJ2-3; 7 bases align to TRBD1. This CDR3 comprises 15 residues. V dropped 6 bases and J dropped 1; count of bases not matched to a gene: 7. Germline assignment: CDR1 MDHEN and CDR2 SYDVKM. The CDR3 protein is CASRVGDSRTDTQYF. The CDR3 nucleotides are TGTGCCAGCAGGGTCGGGGACAGCCGCACAGATACGCAGTATTTT. The variable domain in full, with the rest retrieved from reference TRBV28 and TRBJ2-3, is DVKVTQSSRYLVKRTGEKVFLECVQDMDHENMFWYRQDPGLGLRLIYFSYDVKMKEKGDIPEGYSVSREKKERFSLILESASTNQTSMYLCASRVGDSRTDTQYFGPGTRLTVL.

The rearrangement links TRBV29-1 to TRBJ2-1, with TRBD2 identical over 11 bases. The germline gives CDR1 SQVTM, CDR2 ANQGSEA. J gave up 10 bases and V 2 bases, and 10 bases lay outside the gene matches. This CDR3 spans 15 amino acids. The chain's CDR3 is CSVENVAGGPGEQFF. CDR3 in DNA: TGCAGCGTTGAAAACGTAGCGGGGGGGCCCGGGGAGCAGTTCTTC.

CDR3 coding DNA: TGCGCCAGCAGACACCAGCGGGGGCCCACAGATACGCAGTATTTT. Protein sequence: CASRHQRGPTDTQYF. V is TRBV5-1 and J is TRBJ2-3; 8 nucleotides agree with TRBD2. V was clipped by 5 bases and J by 2 bases; unmatched bases: 7. Germline CDR1 SGHRS, CDR2 YFSETQ. This CDR3 spans 15 amino acids.

The gene calls are TRBV5-5 and TRBJ1-6; the D gene is possibly TRBD1 (6 bases). CDR3 length: 12 residues. Between the trimmed V and J ends, which lost 4 bases and 7 bases, there was a span of 6 bases. Germline V gene sequence: CDR1 SGHKS, CDR2 YYEKEE (reference sequence). In nucleotides, the CDR3 is TGTGCCAGCAGCACAGGGAATTCACCCCTCCACTTT. It yields the protein CASSTGNSPLHF.

This clone showed up just a few times. CDR3 loop: CASSPATSGASPYNEQYF. The CDR3, as DNA: TGTGCCAGCAGCCCAGCGACTAGCGGGGCCTCTCCCTACAACGAGCAGTACTTC. V and J are TRBV7-9 and TRBJ2-7; 11 nucleotides line up with TRBD2. V gave up 5 bases and J gave up 5 bases; unmatched junction bases: 17. This CDR3 contains 18 residues. The germline V gene encodes CDR1 SEHNR and CDR2 FQNEAQ (reference sequence).

V usage is TRBV6-5 and J usage is TRBJ1-4, with D possibly matching TRBD1 (6 bases). This CDR3 has 15 amino acids. The V gene's germline CDR1 is MNHEY and CDR2 SVGAGI. Trimming removed 5 bases from V and 5 bases from J, with 15 bases in between. The CDR3 sequence is CASSLDRPGNEKLFF. CDR3 DNA: TGTGCCAGCAGTCTAGACAGGCCCGGCAATGAAAAACTGTTTTTT.

V and J are TRBV2 and TRBJ1-2; D gene uncertain. The CDR3 runs 14 residues. V lost 6 bases, J lost 7 bases, and 18 bases lay in between. Germline V lookup: CDR1 SNHLY, CDR2 FYNNEI. The DNA of the CDR3 is TGTGCCAGCAGACTGGGAACAGCGGGGTCTGGCTACACCTTC. Translating it yields CASRLGTAGSGYTF.

The genes are TRBV11-2 and TRBJ2-7; no reliable D call. Germline CDR1 reads SGHAT; CDR2 reads FQNNGV. Trimming pared 1 base from V and 3 bases from J, leaving 4 bases between. The CDR3 totals 12 residues. The DNA for the CDR3 is TGTGCCAGCAGCTTAGGGAGCTACGAGCAGTACTTC. Its protein product is CASSLGSYEQYF.

The chain uses TRBV19 and TRBJ2-5; D perhaps matches TRBD2 (6 bases). Trimming pared 5 bases from V and 5 bases from J, leaving 15 bases between. This CDR3 has 14 residues. Per the germline V gene, CDR1 is LNHDA and CDR2 is SQIVND (reference sequence). The CDR3 coding sequence is TGTGCCAGTAGTCCAACGACTAGTGGGGAGACCCAGTACTTC. This gives the protein CASSPTTSGETQYF. The whole variable domain, remainder taken from reference TRBV19 and TRBJ2-5, is DGGITQSPKYLFRKEGQNVTLSCEQNLNHDAMYWYRQDPGQGLRLIYYSQIVNDFQKGDIAEGYSVSREKKESFPLTVTSAQKNPTAFYLCASSPTTSGETQYFGPGTRLLVL.

The CDR3 loop reads CASSLVGGSNTEAFF. The CDR3, as DNA: TGTGCCAGCAGCCTCGTGGGGGGGTCGAACACTGAAGCTTTCTTT. V gene TRBV5-6 combines with J gene TRBJ1-1; tentatively, D is TRBD1 (5 bases). Germline V lookup: CDR1 SGHDT, CDR2 YYEEEE. V lost 4 bases and J lost 1, with 14 bases in between. CDR3 length: 15 amino acids.

The rearrangement links TRBV5-1 to TRBJ2-5; tentatively, D is TRBD2 (7 bases). The CDR3 length is 14 residues. Germline values: CDR1 SGHRS, CDR2 YFSETQ. V was clipped by 0 bases and J by 6 bases, with 12 bases between them. CDR3 in amino acids: CASSLGAGAKTQYF. As DNA, the CDR3 is TGCGCCAGCAGCTTGGGGGCGGGGGCGAAGACCCAGTACTTC.

The gene calls are TRBV6-1 and TRBJ2-7; tentative D call: TRBD1 (5 bases). The V gene lost 9 bases and the J gene lost 3 bases, with 18 bases spanning the gap. CDR1 MNHNS and CDR2 SASEGT come from the germline V gene. This CDR3 spans 14 amino acids. CDR3 amino acids: CASIGWGQGYEQYF. CDR3 nucleotides: TGTGCCAGTATTGGGTGGGGTCAGGGCTACGAGCAGTACTTC.

The V and J genes are TRBV6-5 and TRBJ2-7, with 11 bases that match TRBD1. CDR1 is MNHEY, CDR2 SVGAGI, per germline. The CDR3 spans 15 residues. The trim removed 3 bases at V and 3 bases at J, leaving 4 bases unmatched. The CDR3 DNA sequence: TGTGCCAGCAGTTATTCCGGGACAGGGGGCTACGAGCAGTACTTC. Amino acid sequence: CASSYSGTGGYEQYF.

The table lists this clone with a few counts. V usage is TRBV9 and J usage is TRBJ1-2, with D tentatively TRBD1 (6 bases). This CDR3 region has 13 residues. The germline gives CDR1 SGDLS, CDR2 YYNGEE. Trimming shortened V by 3 bases and J by 5 bases, and 11 bases separated the two germline ends. The CDR3 bases are TGTGCCAGCAGCGGAGGACAGATTTATGGCTACACCTTC. Residues: CASSGGQIYGYTF.

The chain recombines TRBV5-1 with TRBJ1-5; the D gene is possibly TRBD1 (5 bases). Looked up from germline, CDR1 is SGHRS and CDR2 is YFSETQ. The CDR3 covers 14 residues. Trimming pared 4 bases from V and 2 bases from J, leaving 10 bases between. This chain's CDR3 is CASSATGGNQPQHF. The CDR3 DNA is TGCGCCAGCAGCGCCACAGGAGGCAATCAGCCCCAGCATTTT.

DNA for the CDR3: TGTGCCAGCAGCCCGAGGAGCTCCTACGAGCAGTACTTC. It translates to CASSPRSSYEQYF. V usage is TRBV7-2 and J usage is TRBJ2-5; D gene ambiguous. The assigned J gene may be wrong: the sequence end matches TRBJ2-7 better. The CDR3 consists of 13 residues. CDR1 and CDR2 from the germline V gene are SGHTA and FQGNSA.

The rearrangement uses TRBV19 and TRBJ1-2; no firm D call. The CDR3 spans 15 residues. Germline V CDR1 and CDR2: LNHDA, SQIVND (reference sequence). Trimming removed 3 bases at V and 7 bases at J, with 18 bases between. CDR3 sequence reads: CASSISVTETGGYTF. CDR3 nucleotides: TGTGCCAGTAGTATTTCGGTCACCGAAACTGGTGGCTACACCTTC.

This clone was recorded at least ten times. This chain links TRBV11-2 with TRBJ2-7; 9 bases map to TRBD2. Germline trimming cut 0 bases from V and 3 bases from J; bases unmatched to any gene: 6. The germline CDR1 and CDR2 sequences are SGHAT and FQNNGV. The CDR3 contains 16 residues. Here the CDR3 reads CASSLDKGTSFYEQYF. CDR3 in DNA: TGTGCCAGCAGCTTAGATAAAGGGACTAGCTTCTACGAGCAGTACTTC.